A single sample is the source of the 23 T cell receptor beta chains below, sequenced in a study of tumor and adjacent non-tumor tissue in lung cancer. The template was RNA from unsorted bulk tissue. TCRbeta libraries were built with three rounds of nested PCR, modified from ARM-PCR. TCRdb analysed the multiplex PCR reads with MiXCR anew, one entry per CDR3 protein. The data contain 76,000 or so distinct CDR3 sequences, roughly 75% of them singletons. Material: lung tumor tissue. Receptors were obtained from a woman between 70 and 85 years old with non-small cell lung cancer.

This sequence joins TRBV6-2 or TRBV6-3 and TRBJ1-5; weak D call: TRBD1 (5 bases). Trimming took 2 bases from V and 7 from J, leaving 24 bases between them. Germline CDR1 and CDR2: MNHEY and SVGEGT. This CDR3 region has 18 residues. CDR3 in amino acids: CASSYPPLGMTGLQPQHF. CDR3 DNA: TGTGCCAGCAGTTACCCACCTTTAGGGATGACGGGGCTCCAGCCCCAGCATTTT.

CDR3 nucleotide sequence: TGCGCCAGCAGCTCGTTAATTTTCGAGGCAGAGTATGATGGCTACACCTTC. As protein: CASSSLIFEAEYDGYTF. The chain recombines TRBV5-1 with TRBJ1-2; D uncertain. V shed 3 bases and J shed 6 bases, with 24 bases lying between them. This CDR3 has 17 amino acids. Germline CDR1 and CDR2: SGHRS and YFSETQ.

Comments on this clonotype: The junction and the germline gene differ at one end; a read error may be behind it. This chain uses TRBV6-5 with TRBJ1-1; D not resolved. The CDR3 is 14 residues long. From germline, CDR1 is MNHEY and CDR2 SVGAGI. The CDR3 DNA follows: TGTGCCAGCGGATCCCCCACAGCGGGAGCTGAGGCTTTCTTT. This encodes CASGSPTAGAEAFF.

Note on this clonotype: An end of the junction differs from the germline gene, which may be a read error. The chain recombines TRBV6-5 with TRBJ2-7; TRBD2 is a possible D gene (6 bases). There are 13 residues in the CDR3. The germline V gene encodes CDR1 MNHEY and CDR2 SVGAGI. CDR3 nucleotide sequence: TGTGCCAGCAGTACCATTAGCGGCTACGAACAGTACTTC. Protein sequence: CASSTISGYEQYF.

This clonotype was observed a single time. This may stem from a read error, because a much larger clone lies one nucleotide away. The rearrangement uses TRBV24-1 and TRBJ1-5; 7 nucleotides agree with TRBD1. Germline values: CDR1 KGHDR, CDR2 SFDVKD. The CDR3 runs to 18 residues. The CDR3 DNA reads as TGTGCCACCAGTGACCGATACGCCCGGACAGGTTCAGGGCAGCCCCATCATTTT. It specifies CATSDRYARTGSGQPHHF.

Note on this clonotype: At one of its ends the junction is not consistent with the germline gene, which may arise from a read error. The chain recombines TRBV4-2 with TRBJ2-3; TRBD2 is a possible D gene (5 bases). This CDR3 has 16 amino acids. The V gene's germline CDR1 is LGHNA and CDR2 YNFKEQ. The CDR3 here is CANSRTGSSNTDTQYF. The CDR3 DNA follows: TGTGCCAACAGCCGTACGGGGAGTTCTAACACAGACACGCAGTATTTT.

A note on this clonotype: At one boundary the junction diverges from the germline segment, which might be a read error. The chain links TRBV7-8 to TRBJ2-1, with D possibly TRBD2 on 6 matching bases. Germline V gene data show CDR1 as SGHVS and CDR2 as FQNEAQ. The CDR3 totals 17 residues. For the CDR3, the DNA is TGTGCCAGCAGCTTCGGGACTGGACGTTTAGGAATGAATGAGCCGTTCTTC. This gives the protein CASSFGTGRLGMNEPFF.

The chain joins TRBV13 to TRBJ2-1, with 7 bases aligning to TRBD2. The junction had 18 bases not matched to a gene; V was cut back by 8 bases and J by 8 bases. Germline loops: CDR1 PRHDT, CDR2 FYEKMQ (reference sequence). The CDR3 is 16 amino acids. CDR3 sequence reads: CASCCQLGGGFDEQFF. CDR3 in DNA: TGTGCCAGCTGCTGTCAGCTTGGCGGGGGTTTTGATGAGCAGTTCTTC.

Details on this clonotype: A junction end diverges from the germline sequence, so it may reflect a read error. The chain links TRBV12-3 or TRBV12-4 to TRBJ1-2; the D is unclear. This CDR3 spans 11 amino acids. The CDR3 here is CANTKGLQAYF. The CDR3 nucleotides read TGTGCCAACACCAAAGGGCTCCAGGCATACTTC.

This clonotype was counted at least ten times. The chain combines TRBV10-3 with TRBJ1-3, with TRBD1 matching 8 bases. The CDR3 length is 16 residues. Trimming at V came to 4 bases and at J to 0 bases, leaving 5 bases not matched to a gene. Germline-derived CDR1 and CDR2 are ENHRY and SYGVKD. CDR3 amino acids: CAISGSTGASGNTIYF. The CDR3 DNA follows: TGTGCCATCAGTGGCTCGACAGGGGCCTCTGGAAACACCATATATTTT.

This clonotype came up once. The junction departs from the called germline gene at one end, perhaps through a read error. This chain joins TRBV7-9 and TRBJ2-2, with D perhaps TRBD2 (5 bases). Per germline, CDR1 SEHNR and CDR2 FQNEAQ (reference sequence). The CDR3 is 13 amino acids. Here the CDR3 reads CASSLVLSGELSF. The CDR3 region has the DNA TGTGCCAGCAGCTTAGTTCTATCCGGGGAGCTGTCTTTT.

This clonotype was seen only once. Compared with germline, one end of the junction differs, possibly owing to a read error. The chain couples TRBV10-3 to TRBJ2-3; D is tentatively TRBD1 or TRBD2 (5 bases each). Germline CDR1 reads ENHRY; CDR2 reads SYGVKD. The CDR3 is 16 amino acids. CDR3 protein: CAIRGQSGTVTDTQYF. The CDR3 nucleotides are TGTGCCATCAGAGGACAATCCGGGACGGTCACAGATACGCAGTACTTT.

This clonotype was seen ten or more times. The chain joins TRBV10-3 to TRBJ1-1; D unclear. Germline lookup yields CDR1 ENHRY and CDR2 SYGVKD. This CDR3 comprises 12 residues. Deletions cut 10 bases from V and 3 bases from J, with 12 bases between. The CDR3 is CATTARDTEAFF. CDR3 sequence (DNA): TGTGCCACCACAGCAAGGGACACTGAAGCTTTCTTT.

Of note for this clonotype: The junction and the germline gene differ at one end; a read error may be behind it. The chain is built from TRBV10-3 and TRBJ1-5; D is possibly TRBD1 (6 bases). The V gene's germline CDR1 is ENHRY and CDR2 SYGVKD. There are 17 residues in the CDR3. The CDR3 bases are TGTGTCATCTCCCAGGGGTTGGGAGAGGGTGAACGCCAGCCCCAGCATTTT. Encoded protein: CVISQGLGEGERQPQHF.

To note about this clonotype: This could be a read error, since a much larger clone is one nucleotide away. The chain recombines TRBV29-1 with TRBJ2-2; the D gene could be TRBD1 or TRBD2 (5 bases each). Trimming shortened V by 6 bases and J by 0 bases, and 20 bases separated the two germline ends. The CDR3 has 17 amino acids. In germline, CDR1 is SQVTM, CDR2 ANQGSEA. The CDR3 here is CSVPGAVLPANTGELFF. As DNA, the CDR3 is TGCAGCGTACCCGGGGCAGTTCTCCCCGCGAACACCGGGGAGCTGTTTTTT.

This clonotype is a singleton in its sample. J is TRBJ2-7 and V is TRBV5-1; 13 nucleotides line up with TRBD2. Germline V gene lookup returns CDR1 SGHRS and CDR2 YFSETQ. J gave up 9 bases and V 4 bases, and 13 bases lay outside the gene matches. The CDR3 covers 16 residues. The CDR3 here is CASSSTSGGAWDAQYF. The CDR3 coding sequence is TGCGCCAGCAGCAGCACTAGCGGGGGGGCCTGGGATGCGCAGTACTTC.

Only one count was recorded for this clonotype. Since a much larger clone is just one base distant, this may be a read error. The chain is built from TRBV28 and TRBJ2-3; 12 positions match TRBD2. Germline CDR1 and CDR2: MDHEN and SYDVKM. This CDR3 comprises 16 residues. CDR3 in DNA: TGTGCCGGCAGCACCGGACTAGCGGGGCTCACAGATACGCAGTATTTT. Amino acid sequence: CAGSTGLAGLTDTQYF.

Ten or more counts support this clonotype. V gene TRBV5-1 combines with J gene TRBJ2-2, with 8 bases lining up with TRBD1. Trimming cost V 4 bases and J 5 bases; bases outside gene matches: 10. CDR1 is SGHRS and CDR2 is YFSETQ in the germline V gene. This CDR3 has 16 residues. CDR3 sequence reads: CASSPGRGPGTGELFF. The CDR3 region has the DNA TGCGCCAGCAGCCCCGGCAGGGGGCCGGGAACCGGGGAGCTGTTTTTT.

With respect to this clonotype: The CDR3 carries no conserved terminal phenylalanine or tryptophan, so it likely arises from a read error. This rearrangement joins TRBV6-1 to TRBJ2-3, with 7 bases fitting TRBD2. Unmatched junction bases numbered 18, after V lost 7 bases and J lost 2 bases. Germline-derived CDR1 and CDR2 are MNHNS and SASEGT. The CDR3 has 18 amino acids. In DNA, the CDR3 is TGTGCCAGCACCTCGGGAGGAGCGCGTCAAGCGCTCACAGATACGCAGTATCTT. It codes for CASTSGGARQALTDTQYL.

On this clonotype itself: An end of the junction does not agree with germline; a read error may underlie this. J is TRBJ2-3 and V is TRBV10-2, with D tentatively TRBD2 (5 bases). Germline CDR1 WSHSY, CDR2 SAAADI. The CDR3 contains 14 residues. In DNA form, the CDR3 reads TGCGCCAACAGTGAGGGCATTAGCACAGATACGCAGTATTTT. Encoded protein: CANSEGISTDTQYF.

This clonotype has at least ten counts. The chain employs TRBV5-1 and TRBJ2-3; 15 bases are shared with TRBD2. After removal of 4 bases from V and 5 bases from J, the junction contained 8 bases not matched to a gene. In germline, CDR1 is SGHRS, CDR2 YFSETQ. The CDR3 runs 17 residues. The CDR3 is CASSIGLAGGPGDTQYF. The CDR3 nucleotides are TGCGCCAGCAGCATCGGACTAGCGGGAGGGCCCGGAGATACGCAGTATTTT. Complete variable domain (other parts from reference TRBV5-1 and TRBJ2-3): KAGVTQTPRYLIKTRGQQVTLSCSPISGHRSVSWYQQTPGQGLQFLFEYFSETQRNKGNFPGRFSGRQFSNSRSEMNVSTLELGDSALYLCASSIGLAGGPGDTQYFGPGTRLTVL.

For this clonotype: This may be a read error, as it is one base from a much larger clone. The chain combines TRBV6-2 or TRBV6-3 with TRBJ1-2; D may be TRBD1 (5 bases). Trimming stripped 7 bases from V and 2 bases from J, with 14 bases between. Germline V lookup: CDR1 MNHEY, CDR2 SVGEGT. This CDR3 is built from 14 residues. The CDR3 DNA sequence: TGTGCCAGCACCACCGGGGCAGGGAACTATGGCTACACCTTC. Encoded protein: CASTTGAGNYGYTF.

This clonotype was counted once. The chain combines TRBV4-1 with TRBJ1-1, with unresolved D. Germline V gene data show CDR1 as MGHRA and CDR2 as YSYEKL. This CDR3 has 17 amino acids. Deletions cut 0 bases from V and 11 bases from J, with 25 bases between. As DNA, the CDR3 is TGCGCCAGCAGCCAAGACGACCGGGTCAGGCCGAACACCGAGGCTTTCTTT. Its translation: CASSQDDRVRPNTEAFF.